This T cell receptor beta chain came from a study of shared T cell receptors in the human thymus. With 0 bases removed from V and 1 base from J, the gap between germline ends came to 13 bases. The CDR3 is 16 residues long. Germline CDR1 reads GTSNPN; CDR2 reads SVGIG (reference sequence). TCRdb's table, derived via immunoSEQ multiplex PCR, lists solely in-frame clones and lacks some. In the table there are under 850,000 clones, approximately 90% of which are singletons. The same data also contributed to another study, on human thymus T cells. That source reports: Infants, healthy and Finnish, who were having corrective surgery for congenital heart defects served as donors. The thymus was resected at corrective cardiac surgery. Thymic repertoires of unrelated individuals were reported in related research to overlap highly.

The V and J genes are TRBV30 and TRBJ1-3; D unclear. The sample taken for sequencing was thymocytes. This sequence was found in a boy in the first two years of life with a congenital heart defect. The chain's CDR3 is CAWSVVHNSSGNTIYF. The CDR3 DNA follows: TGTGCCTGGAGTGTAGTCCACAATTCTTCTGGAAACACCATATATTTT. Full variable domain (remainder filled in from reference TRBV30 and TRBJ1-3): SQTIHQWPATLVQPVGSPLSLECTVEGTSNPNLYWYRQAAGRGLQLLFYSVGIGQISSEVPQNLSASRPQDRQFILSSKKLLLSDSGFYLCAWSVVHNSSGNTIYFGEGSWLTVV.